The rows below give T cell receptor beta chains drawn from one sample of a study of CD8 T cells in Susac syndrome. Each CDR3 protein gets one entry after TCRdb re-called the immunoSEQ multiplex PCR reads with MiXCR. The sample comprises around 190,000 distinct CDR3 sequences, 95% of which are singletons, and about 0.094% rests with the top ten. Sequencing was performed on CD4+ T cells from PBMCs. These receptors came from a human donor in good health. The CDR3 runs from the conserved cysteine through the conserved F or W. D genes are given only for firm matches.

cdr3_length	d_call	v_call	j_call	cdr3_nt	cdr3_aa
12	NA	TRBV5-6	TRBJ2-1	TGTGCCAGCAGCTGGGCGTACAATGAGCAGTTCTTC	CASSWAYNEQFF
15	NA	TRBV23-1	TRBJ2-1	TGCGCCAGCACCGACGTCAGGGGGGACTACAATGAGCAGTTCTTC	CASTDVRGDYNEQFF
15	TRBD1	TRBV9	TRBJ1-1	TGTGCCAGCAGCGATAGGACAGGGATGAACACTGAAGCTTTCTTT	CASSDRTGMNTEAFF
15	TRBD2	TRBV20-1	TRBJ2-5	TGCAGTGCTGGGACTAGCGGGGGGGCGGTGGAGACCCAGTACTTC	CSAGTSGGAVETQYF
11	NA	TRBV3-1	TRBJ2-1	TGTGCCAGCAGCCAAACGGATGAGCAGTTCTTC	CASSQTDEQFF
15	NA	TRBV9	TRBJ1-6	TGTGCCAGCAGCGTAGAAGGACATCGGGATTCACCCCTCCACTTT	CASSVEGHRDSPLHF
14	NA	TRBV9	TRBJ2-2	TGTGCCAGCAGCGTAGGAGGGAACACCGGGGAGCTGTTTTTT	CASSVGGNTGELFF
16	TRBD2	TRBV15	TRBJ2-1	TGTGCCACCAGCAGAGATCGGGTCCTAGCGGGAGATGAGCAGTTCTTC	CATSRDRVLAGDEQFF
13	NA	TRBV2	TRBJ1-1	TGTGCCAGCATCAGGGTAATGAACACTGAAGCTTTCTTT	CASIRVMNTEAFF
16	NA	TRBV7-9	TRBJ2-6	TGTGCCAGCAGCGCGGGCCTTACCTCCGGGGCCAACGTCCTGACTTTC	CASSAGLTSGANVLTF
12	NA	TRBV28	TRBJ1-5	TGTGCCAGCCCACAGGGTCATCAGCCCCAGCATTTT	CASPQGHQPQHF
15	TRBD1	TRBV19	TRBJ2-1	TGTGCCAGTAGTTCAACCGGGACAGGGGACAATGAGCAGTTCTTC	CASSSTGTGDNEQFF
11	NA	TRBV6-2/TRBV6-3	TRBJ1-1	TGTGCCAGCACCCACGGAACTGAAGCTTTCTTT	CASTHGTEAFF